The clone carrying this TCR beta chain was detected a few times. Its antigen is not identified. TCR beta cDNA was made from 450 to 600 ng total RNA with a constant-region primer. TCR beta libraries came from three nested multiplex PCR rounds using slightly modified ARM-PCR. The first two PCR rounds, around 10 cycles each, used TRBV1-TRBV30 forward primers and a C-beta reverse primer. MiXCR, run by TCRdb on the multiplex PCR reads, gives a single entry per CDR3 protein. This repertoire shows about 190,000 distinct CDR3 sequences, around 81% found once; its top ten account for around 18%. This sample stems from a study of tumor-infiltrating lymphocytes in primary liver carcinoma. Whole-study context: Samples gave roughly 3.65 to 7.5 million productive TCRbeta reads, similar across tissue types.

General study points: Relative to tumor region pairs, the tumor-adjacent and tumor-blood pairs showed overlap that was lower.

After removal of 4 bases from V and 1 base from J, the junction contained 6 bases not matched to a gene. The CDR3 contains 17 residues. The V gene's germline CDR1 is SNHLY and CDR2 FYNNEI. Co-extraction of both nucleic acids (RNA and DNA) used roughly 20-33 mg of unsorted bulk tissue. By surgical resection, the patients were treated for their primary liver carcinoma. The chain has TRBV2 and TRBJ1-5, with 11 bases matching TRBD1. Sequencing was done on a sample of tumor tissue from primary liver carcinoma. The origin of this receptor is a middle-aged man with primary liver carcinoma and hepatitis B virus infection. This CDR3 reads CASSGDRGLVSNQPQHF. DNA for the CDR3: TGTGCCAGCAGTGGGGACAGGGGGTTGGTAAGCAATCAGCCCCAGCATTTT.